This TCR beta chain is drawn from a study of OX40 agonist ivuxolimab in advanced cancers. The CDR3 is made up of 16 amino acids. J was trimmed by 0 bases and V by 7 bases; bases with no gene match: 9. CDR1 is MNHNY, CDR2 SVGAGI, per germline (reference sequence). TCRdb's copy holds only in-frame clones and misses some; the assay was immunoSEQ multiplex PCR. The repertoire holds some 90,000 clones, with about 93% as singletons. This TCR was recovered from an adult with an advanced solid tumor such as melanoma, head and neck, liver or kidney cancer. This chain connects TRBV6-6 to TRBJ1-5, with 7 bases identical to TRBD1. The sample was CD4+ or CD8+ T cells sorted from blood, taken in a trial of the OX40 agonist ivuxolimab. Here the CDR3 DNA reads TGTGCCAGCAAGAAATCGGACAGGTCTAGCAATCAGCCCCAGCATTTT. Translated: CASKKSDRSSNQPQHF.